Each of the 22 T cell receptor beta chains below was sequenced from the same sample in a study of cytomegalovirus exposure and HLA in healthy donors. 13 Jbeta primers and 60 Vbeta primers were used for the PCR. Using immunoSEQ multiplex PCR, the repertoire was profiled, and TCRdb retains in-frame clones only, with some absent. The repertoire holds about 110,000 clones, around 88% seen once, with more than 1.5% in the top ten. Sample: PBMCs. Source of these receptors: a man in his forties in good health and CMV-seronegative.

This clone is a singleton in its sample. J is TRBJ1-2 and V is TRBV15; D is possibly TRBD1 (5 bases). There are 15 residues in the CDR3. Trimming cost V 0 bases and J 3 bases, with 11 bases left between them. Germline CDR1 and CDR2: LNHNV and YYDKDF (reference sequence). CDR3 sequence (DNA): TGTGCCACCAGCAGAGATCTCAGGGCTTACTATGGCTACACCTTC. Its protein is CATSRDLRAYYGYTF.

This clone is a singleton in its sample. The CDR3 loop is CASSLRLAGGTNEQFF. In DNA, the CDR3 is TGTGCCAGCAGCCTCCGACTAGCGGGGGGCACCAATGAGCAGTTCTTC. The chain employs TRBV7-6 and TRBJ2-1; 13 positions agree with TRBD2. From germline, CDR1 is SGHVS and CDR2 FNYEAQ. This CDR3 is 16 amino acids long. J lost 6 bases, V lost 5 bases, and 7 bases had no gene match.

The chain employs TRBV6-1 and TRBJ2-5; no clear D. The germline gives CDR1 MNHNS, CDR2 SASEGT. The CDR3 extends over 12 amino acids. The V end lost 5 bases, the J end lost 5 bases, and 9 bases lay between the germline ends. The CDR3 loop reads CASSWSRETQYF. Here the CDR3 DNA reads TGTGCCAGCAGTTGGAGTCGGGAGACCCAGTACTTC.

The genes are TRBV29-1 and TRBJ1-2, with D perhaps matching TRBD1 (5 bases). Trimming removed 0 bases from V and 0 bases from J, with 11 bases in between. This CDR3 is 15 amino acids long. The germline gives CDR1 SQVTM, CDR2 ANQGSEA. The CDR3 bases are TGCAGCGTTGAAGAACTGGACATCACTAACTATGGCTACACCTTC. Its protein product is CSVEELDITNYGYTF.

This sequence joins TRBV5-6 and TRBJ2-7, with D maybe TRBD2 (5 bases). Trimming removed 5 bases at V and 1 base at J, with 13 bases between. This CDR3 comprises 14 residues. Looked up from germline, CDR1 is SGHDT and CDR2 is YYEEEE. The CDR3 spells CASRRGRGSYEQYF. The CDR3 region has the DNA TGTGCCAGCAGACGAGGACGGGGTTCCTACGAGCAGTACTTC.

This clone was found once. CDR3 DNA sequence: TGTGCCAGCAGCCGGGGGGACAAAGTTTTCACTGAAGCTTTCTTT. Translating it yields CASSRGDKVFTEAFF. V is TRBV6-5 and J is TRBJ1-1, with a weak D call TRBD1 (6 bases). Trimming took 6 bases from V and 4 from J, leaving 18 bases between them. Germline V lookup: CDR1 MNHEY, CDR2 SVGAGI. This CDR3 comprises 15 residues.

V gene TRBV6-5 combines with J gene TRBJ2-2; no clear D. The CDR3 contains 15 residues. CDR1 is MNHEY, CDR2 SVGAGI, per germline. V lost 4 bases to trimming and J lost 0 bases, with 9 bases between them. The CDR3 region has the DNA TGTGCCAGCAGTTTAACAGTGACGAACACCGGGGAGCTGTTTTTT. Translating it yields CASSLTVTNTGELFF.

Only one count was recorded for this clone. V gene TRBV9 combines with J gene TRBJ2-2; D gene ambiguous. The CDR3 loop spans 12 amino acids. Between the trimmed V and J ends, which lost 1 base and 6 bases, there was a span of 4 bases. Germline CDR1 reads SGDLS; CDR2 reads YYNGEE. The CDR3 protein is CASSVTPGELFF. Here the CDR3 DNA reads TGTGCCAGCAGCGTAACTCCCGGGGAGCTGTTTTTT.

The sample holds a few counts of this clone. V usage is TRBV6-6 and J usage is TRBJ1-1; D may be TRBD1 (6 bases). Deletions cut 5 bases from V and 7 bases from J, with 11 bases between. Germline V gene data show CDR1 as MNHNY and CDR2 as SVGAGI (reference sequence). CDR3 length: 12 residues. CDR3 region: CASSLGTSEAFF. The DNA of the CDR3 is TGTGCCAGCAGTCTCGGGACAAGTGAAGCTTTCTTT.

This chain uses TRBV29-1 with TRBJ1-1; maybe TRBD1 (6 bases). There are 14 residues in the CDR3. The V end was cut by 5 bases, the J end by 0 bases, with 13 bases between. Germline CDR1 reads SQVTM; CDR2 reads ANQGSEA. As DNA, the CDR3 is TGCAGCGTTCGTCCCGGGACATTGAACACTGAAGCTTTCTTT. It translates to CSVRPGTLNTEAFF.

This rearrangement joins TRBV7-8 to TRBJ1-3; tentative D call: TRBD1 (5 bases). Germline CDR1 is SGHVS and CDR2 is FQNEAQ. With 5 bases removed from V and 3 bases from J, the gap between germline ends came to 17 bases. CDR3 length equals 16 residues. The CDR3 here is CASSLGLTGGGNTIYF. The CDR3 DNA reads TGTGCCAGCAGCCTAGGACTCACCGGGGGTGGAAACACCATATATTTT. The complete variable domain, with remaining parts taken from reference TRBV7-8 and TRBJ1-3, reads GAGVSQSPRYKVAKRGQDVALRCDPISGHVSLFWYQQALGQGPEFLTYFQNEAQLDKSGLPSDRFFAERPEGSVSTLKIQRTQQEDSAVYLCASSLGLTGGGNTIYFGEGSWLTVV.

This chain connects TRBV23-1 to TRBJ1-5; the match to TRBD1 covers 8 bases. TRBV23-1 falls under the ORF class, with uncertain function. The junction had 15 bases not matched to a gene; V was cut back by 9 bases and J by 2 bases. The length of the CDR3 is 17 residues. This CDR3 reads CARSDRVRVWGNQPQHF. CDR3 DNA sequence: TGCGCCAGGTCGGACAGGGTCAGGGTTTGGGGCAATCAGCCCCAGCATTTT.

This chain joins TRBV30 and TRBJ1-5, with 8 bases lining up with TRBD1. Per the germline V gene, CDR1 is GTSNPN and CDR2 is SVGIG (reference sequence). The trim removed 5 bases at V and 11 bases at J, leaving 5 bases unmatched. The CDR3 contains 11 residues. The CDR3 loop reads CAWGQGGTQHF. The CDR3 DNA reads as TGTGCCTGGGGACAGGGAGGGACCCAGCATTTT. The full variable domain, its missing parts supplied by reference TRBV30 and TRBJ1-5, is SQTIHQWPATLVQPVGSPLSLECTVEGTSNPNLYWYRQAAGRGLQLLFYSVGIGQISSEVPQNLSASRPQDRQFILSSKKLLLSDSGFYLCAWGQGGTQHFGDGTRLSIL.

The J gene is TRBJ2-1, the V gene TRBV21-1; TRBD2 is the table's D call and was not checked against the DNA. TRBV21-1 is termed a pseudogene. The CDR3 extends over 15 amino acids. The DNA of the CDR3 is TGTGCCAGCAGCAGAAAGACCCCGGCGGGGAATGAGCAGTTCTTC. Protein sequence: CASSRKTPAGNEQFF.

The chain couples TRBV27 to TRBJ1-2; TRBD1 is a possible D gene (5 bases). CDR1 is MNHEY, CDR2 SMNVEV, per germline (reference sequence). The V end lost 6 bases, the J end lost 8 bases, and 13 bases lay between the germline ends. The CDR3 has 12 residues. In nucleotides, the CDR3 is TGTGCCAGCAGAGTCGGGGGAGGCGGCTACACCTTC. Translated: CASRVGGGGYTF.

The J gene is TRBJ1-2, the V gene TRBV27; possible D gene TRBD1, 6 bases. This CDR3 has 14 residues. CDR1 and CDR2 from the germline V gene are MNHEY and SMNVEV (reference sequence). Between the trimmed V and J ends, which lost 0 bases and 3 bases, there was a span of 8 bases. For the CDR3, the DNA is TGTGCCAGCAGTTTATCCAGGGGCTACTATGGCTACACCTTC. Its translation is CASSLSRGYYGYTF.

The V gene is TRBV7-9, the J gene TRBJ2-7; weak D call: TRBD2 (6 bases). There are 13 residues in the CDR3. CDR1 SEHNR and CDR2 FQNEAQ come from the germline V gene (reference sequence). Trimming cost V 4 bases and J 1 base, with 8 bases left between them. The CDR3 bases are TGTGCCAGCAGCTGGGGACTGTCCTACGAGCAGTACTTC. This gives the protein CASSWGLSYEQYF.

Only a few counts were recorded for this clone. The J gene is TRBJ2-7, the V gene TRBV29-1; D is possibly TRBD1 (5 bases). Germline CDR1 is SQVTM and CDR2 is ANQGSEA. V was pared by 4 bases and J by 2 bases, with 15 bases between. The length of the CDR3 is 14 residues. CDR3 sequence: CSVVRAGKPYEQYF. CDR3 nucleotides: TGCAGCGTTGTTCGGGCAGGGAAGCCCTACGAGCAGTACTTC.

This chain connects TRBV6-5 to TRBJ1-6; D is ambiguous. The V and J ends lost 6 bases and 3 bases respectively, with 6 bases between them. Germline CDR1 and CDR2: MNHEY and SVGAGI. The CDR3 runs to 13 residues. In nucleotides, the CDR3 is TGTGCCAGCAGCGAGGGCTATAATTCACCCCTCCACTTT. It encodes CASSEGYNSPLHF.

V and J are TRBV30 and TRBJ1-6, with 9 bases fitting TRBD1. The CDR3 has 14 amino acids. The V segment lost 8 bases and the J segment 5 bases; nucleotides outside the gene matches: 7. Germline assignment: CDR1 GTSNPN and CDR2 SVGIG (reference sequence). CDR3 in amino acids: CAADTGGNNSPLHF. CDR3 coding DNA: TGTGCCGCCGACACAGGGGGCAATAATTCACCCCTCCACTTT.

The chain combines TRBV12-5 with TRBJ2-1; D not resolved. The CDR3 has 11 residues. CDR1 is LGHNT and CDR2 is FRNRAP in the germline V gene. The ends were cut back, 5 bases at V and 6 bases at J, with 5 bases in the middle. CDR3 nucleotide sequence: TGTGCTAGTGGTATCAGCAATGAGCAGTTCTTC. Protein product: CASGISNEQFF.

The CDR3: CASSFGEGNTEAFF. The CDR3 nucleotides read TGCGCCAGCAGCTTCGGGGAGGGTAACACTGAAGCTTTCTTT. V usage is TRBV5-1 and J usage is TRBJ1-1; D unresolved. The CDR3 runs 14 residues. The V and J ends lost 2 bases and 2 bases respectively, with 10 bases between them. Looked up from germline, CDR1 is SGHRS and CDR2 is YFSETQ.